Detailed here is one TCR beta chain. The data belong to a study of T cells in localized non-small cell lung cancer. The CDR3 runs to 14 residues. Germline V CDR1 and CDR2: SGHRS, YFSETQ. The ends lost 8 bases at V and 5 bases at J; junction bases unmatched: 10. The data were produced by immunoSEQ multiplex PCR, yet TCRdb's version contains in-frame clones alone and is incomplete. The data show around 2,000 clones, with roughly 24% seen just once and around 15% held by the top ten. This sample comprised normal lung tissue next to the tumor, obtained before any cancer treatment. The chain uses TRBV5-1 and TRBJ2-7; 10 nucleotides align to TRBD2. This TCR was recovered from a female donor of 60 years or more with stage II lung adenocarcinoma. CDR3 loop: CASAWSGGAHEQYF. CDR3 nucleotides: TGCGCCAGTGCCTGGAGCGGGGGGGCCCACGAGCAGTACTTC.